A selection of T cell receptor beta chains follows, all from one sample in a study of type 1 regulatory T cells. Antigens of these TCRs are unknown. TCRdb processed the reads anew with MiXCR; each CDR3 protein has one entry. Of tens of thousands of distinct CDR3 sequences listed, roughly an eighth are singletons. Sequencing was performed on cultured non-Tr1 T cells, either the whole culture or a sorted T cell fraction (not recorded which). These TCRs come from a human donor in good health. The CDR3 runs from the conserved cysteine through the conserved F or W. A D gene is named only where the DNA matches it firmly. Only part of the rows carry a size: once, few, many, or a class if the clone is expanded.

abundance: few; v_gene: TRBV5-1; d_gene: TRBD2; j_gene: TRBJ2-1; CDR3aa: CASSLGLAQGNEQFF; CDR3nt: TGCGCCAGCAGCTTGGGACTAGCCCAAGGTAACGAGCAGTTCTTC
abundance: many; v_gene: TRBV29-1; d_gene: TRBD2; j_gene: TRBJ2-5; CDR3aa: CSAGSGSGRETQYF; CDR3nt: TGCAGCGCGGGAAGCGGGAGCGGGCGAGAGACCCAGTACTTC
abundance: many; v_gene: TRBV15; d_gene: -; j_gene: TRBJ1-6; CDR3aa: CATSREYNPGGSSPLHF; CDR3nt: TGTGCCACCAGCCGAGAGTATAACCCGGGTGGAAGTTCACCCCTCCACTTT
abundance: many; v_gene: TRBV5-1; d_gene: -; j_gene: TRBJ1-1; CDR3aa: CASSPNLDGYTEAFF; CDR3nt: TGCGCCAGCAGCCCTAACCTGGACGGTTACACTGAAGCTTTCTTT
abundance: -; v_gene: TRBV4-2; d_gene: -; j_gene: TRBJ1-1; CDR3aa: CAGSQDPGKAFF; CDR3nt: TGTGCCGGCAGCCAAGATCCGGGGAAAGCTTTCTTT
abundance: many; v_gene: TRBV30; d_gene: -; j_gene: TRBJ2-3; CDR3aa: CAWSVLGGSTDTQYF; CDR3nt: TGTGCCTGGAGTGTACTAGGGGGTTCCACAGATACGCAGTATTTT
abundance: -; v_gene: TRBV24-1; d_gene: TRBD2; j_gene: TRBJ2-3; CDR3aa: CATKGGRSTDTQYF; CDR3nt: TGTGCCACCAAGGGCGGGAGGTCCACAGATACGCAGTATTTT
abundance: few; v_gene: TRBV7-2; d_gene: TRBD2; j_gene: TRBJ2-2; CDR3aa: CASSPGLATGELFF; CDR3nt: TGTGCCAGCAGCCCCGGACTAGCTACCGGGGAGCTGTTTTTT
abundance: -; v_gene: TRBV7-2; d_gene: -; j_gene: TRBJ1-2; CDR3aa: CASSARDGPNYGYTF; CDR3nt: TGTGCCAGCAGCGCCCGGGACGGCCCTAACTATGGCTACACCTTC
abundance: few; v_gene: TRBV18; d_gene: TRBD2; j_gene: TRBJ2-1; CDR3aa: CASSPNPSGSWNEQFF; CDR3nt: TGTGCCAGCTCACCGAACCCTAGCGGGAGTTGGAATGAGCAGTTCTTC
abundance: few; v_gene: TRBV25-1; d_gene: -; j_gene: TRBJ2-3; CDR3aa: CASSENRYSTDTQYF; CDR3nt: TGTGCCAGCAGTGAAAACAGGTACTCCACAGATACGCAGTATTTT
abundance: many; v_gene: TRBV5-1; d_gene: TRBD1; j_gene: TRBJ1-2; CDR3aa: CASSLQGDQYGYTF; CDR3nt: TGCGCCAGCAGCCTACAGGGGGACCAGTATGGCTACACCTTC
abundance: many; v_gene: TRBV12-3/TRBV12-4; d_gene: -; j_gene: TRBJ2-5; CDR3aa: CASSQNSGTQETQYF; CDR3nt: TGTGCCAGCAGTCAAAACTCCGGGACCCAAGAGACCCAGTACTTC
abundance: few; v_gene: TRBV6-2/TRBV6-3; d_gene: -; j_gene: TRBJ2-7; CDR3aa: CASIQIGATYEQYF; CDR3nt: TGTGCCAGCATCCAAATCGGGGCAACCTACGAGCAGTACTTC
abundance: many; v_gene: TRBV7-9; d_gene: TRBD1; j_gene: TRBJ1-1; CDR3aa: CASSLARQGAVGNTEAFF; CDR3nt: TGTGCCAGCAGCTTAGCGCGTCAGGGGGCGGTGGGAAACACTGAAGCTTTCTTT
abundance: few; v_gene: TRBV20-1; d_gene: TRBD1; j_gene: TRBJ2-3; CDR3aa: CSASGDREDTQYF; CDR3nt: TGCAGTGCTAGCGGGGACAGAGAAGATACGCAGTATTTT
abundance: -; v_gene: TRBV5-1; d_gene: -; j_gene: TRBJ1-2; CDR3aa: CASSLDDPNYGYTF; CDR3nt: TGCGCCAGCAGCTTGGATGATCCAAACTATGGCTACACCTTC
abundance: many; v_gene: TRBV11-2; d_gene: -; j_gene: TRBJ2-1; CDR3aa: CASSQGLQVRFF; CDR3nt: TGTGCCAGCAGCCAGGGACTTCAGGTTCGGTTCTTC
abundance: few; v_gene: TRBV5-1; d_gene: TRBD2; j_gene: TRBJ2-1; CDR3aa: CASSPSTSGGYNEQFF; CDR3nt: TGCGCCAGCAGCCCATCCACTAGCGGTGGGTACAATGAGCAGTTCTTC
abundance: many; v_gene: TRBV20-1; d_gene: TRBD1; j_gene: TRBJ2-3; CDR3aa: CCPGTGGDTQYF; CDR3nt: TGCTGTCCCGGGACAGGGGGAGATACGCAGTATTTT
abundance: -; v_gene: TRBV20-1; d_gene: -; j_gene: TRBJ2-3; CDR3aa: CSARVAVSATDTQYF; CDR3nt: TGCAGTGCTAGGGTCGCTGTTAGCGCCACAGATACGCAGTATTTT
abundance: -; v_gene: TRBV5-4; d_gene: -; j_gene: TRBJ2-7; CDR3aa: CASSLGSRAVVEQYF; CDR3nt: TGTGCCAGCAGCTTGGGGTCTCGGGCGGTGGTCGAGCAGTACTTC
abundance: many; v_gene: TRBV21-1; d_gene: -; j_gene: TRBJ2-1; CDR3aa: CASSPIGQSLNEQFF; CDR3nt: TGTGCCAGCAGCCCCATCGGACAGAGCTTAAATGAGCAGTTCTTC
abundance: many; v_gene: TRBV7-2; d_gene: -; j_gene: TRBJ2-5; CDR3aa: CASSLNYEETQYF; CDR3nt: TGTGCCAGCAGCTTAAATTATGAAGAGACCCAGTACTTC
abundance: many; v_gene: TRBV27; d_gene: TRBD1; j_gene: TRBJ1-4; CDR3aa: CASSNRGTANEKLFF; CDR3nt: TGTGCCAGCAGTAACAGGGGAACAGCTAATGAAAAACTGTTTTTT
abundance: -; v_gene: TRBV20-1; d_gene: TRBD2; j_gene: TRBJ2-4; CDR3aa: CSAQSGGSKNIQYF; CDR3nt: TGCAGTGCCCAGAGCGGGGGCAGTAAAAACATTCAGTACTTC
abundance: -; v_gene: TRBV20-1; d_gene: -; j_gene: TRBJ2-1; CDR3aa: CTADSQRNEQFF; CDR3nt: TGCACCGCGGACTCCCAACGGAATGAGCAGTTCTTC